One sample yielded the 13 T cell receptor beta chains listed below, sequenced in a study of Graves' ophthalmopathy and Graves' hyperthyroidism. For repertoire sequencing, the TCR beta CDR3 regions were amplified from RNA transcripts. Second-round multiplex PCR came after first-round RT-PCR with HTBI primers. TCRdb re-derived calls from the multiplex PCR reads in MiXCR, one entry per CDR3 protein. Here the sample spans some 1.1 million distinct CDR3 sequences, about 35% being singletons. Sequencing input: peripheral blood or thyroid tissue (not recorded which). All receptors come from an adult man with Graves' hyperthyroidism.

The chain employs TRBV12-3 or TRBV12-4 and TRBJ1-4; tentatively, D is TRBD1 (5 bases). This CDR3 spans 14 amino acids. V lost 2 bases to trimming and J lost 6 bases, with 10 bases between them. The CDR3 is CASSLSQGHEKLFF. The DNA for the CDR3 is TGTGCCAGCAGTTTATCCCAGGGCCATGAAAAACTGTTTTTT.

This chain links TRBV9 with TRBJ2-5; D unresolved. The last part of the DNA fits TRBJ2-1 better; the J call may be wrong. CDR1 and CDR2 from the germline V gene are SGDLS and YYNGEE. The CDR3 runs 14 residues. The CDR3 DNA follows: TGTGCCAGCAGCGCAGCATCTCTACCGGATGAGCAGTTCTTC. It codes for CASSAASLPDEQFF.

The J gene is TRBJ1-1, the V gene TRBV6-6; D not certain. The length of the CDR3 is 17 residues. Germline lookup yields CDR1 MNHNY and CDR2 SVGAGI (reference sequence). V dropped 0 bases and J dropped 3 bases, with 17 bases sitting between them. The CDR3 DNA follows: TGTGCCAGCAGTTACTCGAATTTCGGGGTTGGGTACACTGAAGCTTTCTTT. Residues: CASSYSNFGVGYTEAFF.

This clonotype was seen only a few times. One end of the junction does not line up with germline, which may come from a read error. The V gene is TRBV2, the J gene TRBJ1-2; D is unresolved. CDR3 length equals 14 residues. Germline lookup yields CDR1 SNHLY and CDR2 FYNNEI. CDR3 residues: CASSLLLGVGGYTF. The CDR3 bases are TGCGCCAGCAGCCTACTCTTGGGAGTGGGGGGCTACACCTTC.

CDR3 DNA sequence: TGCAGCAGCTTAGTTGTCAGCGGGGGCACTGAAGCTTTCTTT. Translation: CSSLVVSGGTEAFF. The chain couples TRBV29-1 to TRBJ1-1, with D perhaps TRBD1 (5 bases). The CDR3 totals 14 residues. V lost 8 bases and J 4 bases, leaving 20 bases between the germline ends. Germline V gene data show CDR1 as SQVTM and CDR2 as ANQGSEA. The full variable domain, with the rest looked up from reference TRBV29-1 and TRBJ1-1, is SAVISQKPSRDICQRGTSLTIQCQVDSQVTMMFWYRQQPGQSLTLIATANQGSEATYESGFVIDKFPISRPNLTFSTLTVSNMSPEDSSIYLCSSLVVSGGTEAFFGQGTRLTVV.

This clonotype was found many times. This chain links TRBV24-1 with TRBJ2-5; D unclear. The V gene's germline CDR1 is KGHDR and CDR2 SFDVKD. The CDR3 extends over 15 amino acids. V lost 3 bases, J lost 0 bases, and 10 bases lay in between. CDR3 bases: TGTGCCACCAGTGATACAACAGCGTACCAAGAGACCCAGTACTTC. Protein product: CATSDTTAYQETQYF.

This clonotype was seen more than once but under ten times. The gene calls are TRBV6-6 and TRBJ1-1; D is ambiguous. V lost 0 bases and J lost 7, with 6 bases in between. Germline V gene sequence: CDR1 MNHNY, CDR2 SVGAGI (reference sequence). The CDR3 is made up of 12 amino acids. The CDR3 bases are TGTGCCAGCAGTTACTCTATGGATGAAGCTTTCTTT. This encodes CASSYSMDEAFF.

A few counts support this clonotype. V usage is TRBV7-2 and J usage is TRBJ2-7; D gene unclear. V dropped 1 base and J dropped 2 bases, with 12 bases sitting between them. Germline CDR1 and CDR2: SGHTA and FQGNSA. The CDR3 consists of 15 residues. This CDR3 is CASSLVVAGPYEQYF. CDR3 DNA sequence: TGTGCCAGCAGCTTAGTGGTGGCAGGACCCTACGAGCAGTACTTC.

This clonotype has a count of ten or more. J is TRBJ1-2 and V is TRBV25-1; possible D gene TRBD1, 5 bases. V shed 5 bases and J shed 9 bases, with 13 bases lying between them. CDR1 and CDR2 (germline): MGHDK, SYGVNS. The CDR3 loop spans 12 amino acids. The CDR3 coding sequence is TGTGCCAGCAGTCACTCAAAGGGGCGCTACACCTTC. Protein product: CASSHSKGRYTF.

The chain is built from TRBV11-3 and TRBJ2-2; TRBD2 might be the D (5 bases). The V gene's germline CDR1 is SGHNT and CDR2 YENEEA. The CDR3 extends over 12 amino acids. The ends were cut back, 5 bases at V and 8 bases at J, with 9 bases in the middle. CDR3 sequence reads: CASSPGFGELFF. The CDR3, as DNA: TGTGCCAGCAGCCCGGGGTTTGGGGAGCTGTTTTTT.

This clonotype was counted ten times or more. For the CDR3, the DNA is TGTGCCAGCAGCTTAGCACAGGGGTTACAAGAGACCCAGTACTTC. As protein: CASSLAQGLQETQYF. The genes are TRBV7-9 and TRBJ2-5, with TRBD1 identical over 7 bases. The CDR3 contains 15 residues. The V segment lost 0 bases and the J segment 2 bases; nucleotides outside the gene matches: 3. Germline V lookup: CDR1 SEHNR, CDR2 FQNEAQ (reference sequence).

The DNA for the CDR3 is TGTGCCAGCAGTTTACACGGGGCCGGGACCGGGGAGCTGTTTTTT. As protein: CASSLHGAGTGELFF. The chain has TRBV12-3 or TRBV12-4 and TRBJ2-2; D might be TRBD1 or TRBD2, each matching 5 bases. Trimming stripped 2 bases from V and 5 bases from J, with 12 bases between. The length of the CDR3 is 15 residues.

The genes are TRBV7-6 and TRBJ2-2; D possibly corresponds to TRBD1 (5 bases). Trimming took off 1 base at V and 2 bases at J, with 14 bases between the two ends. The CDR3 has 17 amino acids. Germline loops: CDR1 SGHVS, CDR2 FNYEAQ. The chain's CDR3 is CASSLGPGYGNTGELFF. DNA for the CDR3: TGTGCCAGCAGCTTAGGACCAGGGTATGGAAACACCGGGGAGCTGTTTTTT.